This T cell receptor (beta chain) stems from a study of OX40 agonist ivuxolimab in advanced cancers. About the study: Patients were dosed with the agonistic anti-OX40 (CD134) antibody ivuxolimab. Age averaged about 60 years (range about 20 to 79), and around 87% were male.

A note on this clone: What it recognizes is unknown.

The germline V gene has CDR1 MNHNY and CDR2 SVGAGI (reference sequence). The CDR3 has 14 residues. J gave up 7 bases and V 5 bases, and 10 bases lay outside the gene matches. Sequenced by immunoSEQ multiplex PCR; TCRdb stores in-frame clones only, minus some. The data show some 47,000 clones, with around 80% seen just once and approximately 6.8% held by the top ten. Study conclusions and caveats: Certain nonresponders likewise exhibited a low normalized T-cell clonal expansion. CD4+ and CD8+ blood T cells expanded clonally by week 6 at 0.1 to 3.0 mg/kg.

V is TRBV6-6 and J is TRBJ1-2, with 7 bases lining up with TRBD1. Specimen: CD4+ or CD8+ T cells sorted from blood, collected in a trial of the OX40 agonist ivuxolimab. The source of this sequence is an adult with an advanced solid tumor such as melanoma, head and neck, liver or kidney cancer. This CDR3 reads CASSPRDSNRGYTF. The CDR3 nucleotides are TGTGCCAGCAGTCCTCGGGACAGCAACCGTGGCTACACCTTC.